This record covers a single T cell receptor beta chain. V gave up 2 bases and J gave up 5 bases, with 14 bases separating them. From germline, CDR1 is LNHDA and CDR2 SQIVND (reference sequence). The CDR3 covers 15 residues. The entry originates in a study of blood T cell repertoires in COVID-19. About the study: Spain, Italy and the United States supplied samples that represented acute and convalescent COVID-19. T cells, B-cell-depleted T cells, or PBMCs provided the cDNA or gDNA that served as material.

Per the original data handling: Estimation of nucleated cell counts was performed using reference gene primer amplification. Method: immunoSEQ multiplex PCR; TCRdb's copy keeps in-frame clones and lacks some. That table gives V, J and clone size, and the DNA gave D and trimming. Among 150,000 to 200,000 clones listed, around 72% were seen once. The chain recombines TRBV19 with TRBJ2-3, with a weak D call TRBD1 (6 bases). The sample was peripheral blood. The receptor was isolated from a woman of 80 years or more with acute or convalescent COVID-19. This chain's CDR3 is CASSIQLGAQDTQYF. The CDR3 DNA follows: TGTGCCAGTAGTATACAATTGGGGGCGCAAGATACGCAGTATTTT.